A selection of T cell receptor beta chains follows, all from one sample in a study of blood T cell repertoires in COVID-19. The repertoire was sequenced with immunoSEQ multiplex PCR; TCRdb's copy has only in-frame clones and lacks some. The table lists approximately 470,000 clones, 80% to 90% of them singletons. Sequenced material: peripheral blood. The receptors originated from a human donor in a cohort sampled during active COVID-19. Each CDR3 is given with its conserved first and last residue. Fields, in order: clone size, J gene, V gene, D gene, CDR3 DNA, CDR3 protein. The D gene is left open where the match is weak. Clone size, where shown, is once, few, many, or a class for clones that have expanded.

>NA|TRBJ1-5|TRBV4-1|TRBD1
TGCGCCAGCAGCCAGCTGGGACAGGGAGATCAGCCCCAGCATTTT
CASSQLGQGDQPQHF
>NA|TRBJ2-1|TRBV18|NA
TGTGCCAGCTCACCAGGAGCGTGGGTCCATGAGCAGTTCTTC
CASSPGAWVHEQFF
>NA|TRBJ2-7|TRBV5-1|TRBD1
TGCGCCAGCAGGTTGGACAGGGTCTACGAGCAGTACTTC
CASRLDRVYEQYF
>NA|TRBJ1-2|TRBV2|NA
TGTGCCAGCAGTCCCCTGACAGAATTGGGCTACACCTTC
CASSPLTELGYTF
>few|TRBJ2-1|TRBV5-4|TRBD2
TGTGCCAGCAGCTCCGGACTAGCGGGAGGGCCGGGTGAGCAGTTCTTC
CASSSGLAGGPGEQFF
>NA|TRBJ2-5|TRBV18|TRBD2
TGTGCCAGCTCACCACCGGCGGGAGGGGAGACCCAGTACTTC
CASSPPAGGETQYF
>NA|TRBJ1-2|TRBV7-2|NA
TGTGCCAGCAGCTCACTAGACGGCTACTATGGCTACACCTTC
CASSSLDGYYGYTF
>NA|TRBJ2-5|TRBV23-1|TRBD2
TGCGCCAGCAGTCAATCGTTGCTAGCGGGAGCGGAGACCCAGTACTTC
CASSQSLLAGAETQYF
>NA|TRBJ2-5|TRBV15|TRBD2
TGTGCCACCAGCTCCCGTAAGCGGGAGGGCCAAGAGACCCAGTACTTC
CATSSRKREGQETQYF
>few|TRBJ1-1|TRBV7-3|NA
TGTGCCAGCAGAACTACACACCAGAACACTGAAGCTTTCTTT
CASRTTHQNTEAFF
>NA|TRBJ1-6|TRBV6-4|NA
TGTGCCAGCAGTGACGTGGGGGGGAATTCACCCCTCCACTTT
CASSDVGGNSPLHF
>few|TRBJ2-2|TRBV19|NA
TGTGCCAGTAGTATTTTGATACTGCGGCCTAACACCGGGGAGCTGTTTTTT
CASSILILRPNTGELFF
>few|TRBJ2-3|TRBV2|TRBD2
TGTGCCAGCAACCTAGCGGGCACAGATACGCAGTATTTT
CASNLAGTDTQYF
>NA|TRBJ1-6|TRBV28|NA
TGTGCCAGCAGTCTACCCAGGGGCTCCTATAATTCACCCCTCCACTTT
CASSLPRGSYNSPLHF
>once|TRBJ1-2|TRBV5-6|NA
TGTGCCAGCAGCTTCTCGGGGGAAGGCCTCTTC
CASSFSGEGLF
>few|TRBJ2-7|TRBV4-1|NA
TGCGCCAGCAGCCAAGGTGCACAGGGACGAACCTACGAGCAGTACTTC
CASSQGAQGRTYEQYF
>NA|TRBJ2-3|TRBV5-1|TRBD2
TGCGCCAGCAGTAAGCTATTAGCGGGAGGAGTCCCAGATACGCAGTATTTT
CASSKLLAGGVPDTQYF
>NA|TRBJ2-7|TRBV6-1|TRBD2
TGTGCCAGCAGTGAGTCTGCCGGGACTAGCGGGAGCGAGCAGTACTTC
CASSESAGTSGSEQYF
>NA|TRBJ1-1|TRBV6-5|NA
TGTGCCAGCAGTACCTTGATCGACAGTGCGGCTTTCTTT
CASSTLIDSAAFF
>NA|TRBJ1-4|TRBV7-2|NA
TGTGCCAGCAGCTTAACAGGGAATGAAAAACTGTTTTTT
CASSLTGNEKLFF
>NA|TRBJ2-7|TRBV20-1|TRBD2
TGCAGTGCTAGTGGGGGGAACGGGAGGGCCCGGGAGCAGTACTTC
CSASGGNGRAREQYF
>once|TRBJ2-1|TRBV5-1|NA
TGCGCCAGCAGAGGGTCTGGGGGCAGGGTCCCAAGCTCCTACAATGAGCAGTTCTTC
CASRGSGGRVPSSYNEQFF
>NA|TRBJ2-5|TRBV2|TRBD2
TGTGCCAGCGGACGAGGACTAGCGACGGAGACCCAGTACTTC
CASGRGLATETQYF
>NA|TRBJ1-2|TRBV21-1|NA
TGTGCCAGCAGCAATAATGTTCCAGGGGCGTATGGCTACACCTTC
CASSNNVPGAYGYTF
>NA|TRBJ1-3|TRBV6-1|TRBD1
TGTGCCAGCAGTGACAGGACGTTGGGACAGACCGGCTCTGGAAACACCATATATTTT
CASSDRTLGQTGSGNTIYF
>NA|TRBJ2-1|TRBV7-3|TRBD2
TGTGCCAGCAGCTTAAAAGGGCGGGAGGCCCTAAATGAGCAGTTCTTC
CASSLKGREALNEQFF
>NA|TRBJ1-6|TRBV6-5|NA
TGTGCCAGCAGGGTTGGCCAGTCACCCCTCCACTTT
CASRVGQSPLHF
>NA|TRBJ2-5|TRBV28|TRBD2
TGTGCCAGCAGTTTACCCCTAGCGGAACAAGAGACCCAGTACTTC
CASSLPLAEQETQYF
>once|TRBJ2-7|TRBV7-6|TRBD2
TGTGCCAGCAGTTCCGCTACTAGCGGGGGGCCTGGGGAGCAGTACTTC
CASSSATSGGPGEQYF
>NA|TRBJ2-2|TRBV4-3|NA
TGCGCCAGCAGCCAGGAACCTCACAGGGTCGCCGGGGAGCTGTTTTTT
CASSQEPHRVAGELFF
>NA|TRBJ1-5|TRBV28|TRBD1
TGTGCCAGCAGTTTATGGGGGGTGGACAGGACCAATCAGCCCCAGCATTTT
CASSLWGVDRTNQPQHF
>once|TRBJ2-7|TRBV7-2|TRBD2
TGTGCCAGCAGCTTAACGGGACTAGCGGGGGCCCACAGAGACTTC
CASSLTGLAGAHRDF
>NA|TRBJ1-2|TRBV3-1/TRBV3-2|TRBD1
TGTGCCAGCAGCCAAGTGGGCAGGGGGCAAGACTATGGCTACACCTTC
CASSQVGRGQDYGYTF
>NA|TRBJ2-5|TRBV6-1|NA
TGTGCCAGCAGTGAAGCCCCCGACAGGAAAGAGGCCCAGTACTTC
CASSEAPDRKEAQYF
>NA|TRBJ2-7|TRBV19|NA
TGTGCCAGTAGTACATACCCTACGAGCGAGCAGTACTTC
CASSTYPTSEQYF
>NA|TRBJ1-1|TRBV29-1|NA
TGCAGCGCCGCGGGCGGGGGAGACACTGAAGCTTTCTTT
CSAAGGGDTEAFF
>NA|TRBJ1-1|TRBV7-8|NA
TGTGCCAGCAGCTTAGTTCAGGGCCTGGGCACTGAAGCTTTCTTT
CASSLVQGLGTEAFF
>NA|TRBJ1-2|TRBV11-2|NA
TGTGCCAGCAGCTTAAGTTTGATGGACGGGGTGAGGAGGGGCTACACCTTC
CASSLSLMDGVRRGYTF
>NA|TRBJ2-2|TRBV5-5|NA
TGTGCCAGCAGCTTGAGCCAGGGAAGAACCGGGGAGCTGTTTTTT
CASSLSQGRTGELFF
>NA|TRBJ2-3|TRBV27|TRBD2
TGTGCCAGCGTCAGCGGGAGGGCCATTAGACCAGATACGCAGTATTTT
CASVSGRAIRPDTQYF